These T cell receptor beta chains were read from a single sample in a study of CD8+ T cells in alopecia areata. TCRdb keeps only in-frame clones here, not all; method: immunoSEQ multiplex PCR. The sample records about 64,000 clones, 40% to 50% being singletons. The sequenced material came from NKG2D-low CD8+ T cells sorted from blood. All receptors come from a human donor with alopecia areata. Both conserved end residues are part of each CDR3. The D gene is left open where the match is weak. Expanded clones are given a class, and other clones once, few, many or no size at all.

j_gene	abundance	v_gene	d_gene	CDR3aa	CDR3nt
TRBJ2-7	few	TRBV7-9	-	CASSQVGPAYEQYF	TGTGCCAGCAGCCAGGTCGGACCGGCCTACGAGCAGTACTTC
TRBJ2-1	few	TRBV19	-	CASSIGSGGIEQFF	TGTGCCAGTAGTATTGGTAGCGGAGGGATCGAGCAGTTCTTC
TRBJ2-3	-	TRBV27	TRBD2	CASRWTSGGLVTDTQYF	TGTGCCAGCAGATGGACTAGCGGGGGTCTAGTCACAGATACGCAGTATTTT
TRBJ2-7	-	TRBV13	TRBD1	CASSPGQGSYEQYF	TGTGCCAGCAGCCCCGGACAGGGTTCCTACGAGCAGTACTTC
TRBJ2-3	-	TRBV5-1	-	CASSAGRGTSTDTQYF	TGCGCCAGCAGCGCCGGACGCGGAACTAGCACAGATACGCAGTATTTT
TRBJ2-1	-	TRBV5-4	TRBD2	CASSSDRGLEDEQFF	TGTGCCAGCAGCTCGGACCGGGGACTAGAGGATGAGCAGTTCTTC
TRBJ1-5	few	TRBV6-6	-	CASTDGQPQHF	TGTGCCAGCACCGATGGTCAGCCCCAGCATTTT
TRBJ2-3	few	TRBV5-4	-	CASSLADSRDTQYF	TGTGCCAGCAGCTTGGCCGATTCCCGGGATACGCAGTATTTT
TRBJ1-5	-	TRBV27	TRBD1	CASSLQGTGQPQHF	TGTGCCAGCAGCCTACAGGGGACTGGTCAGCCCCAGCATTTT
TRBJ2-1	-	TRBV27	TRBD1	CASSPPKDRTYNEQFF	TGTGCCAGCAGTCCCCCGAAGGACAGGACCTACAATGAGCAGTTCTTC
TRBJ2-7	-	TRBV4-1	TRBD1	CASSHGQGSYEQYF	TGCGCCAGCAGCCACGGACAGGGTTCCTACGAGCAGTACTTC
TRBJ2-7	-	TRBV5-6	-	CASSLAVGLSSYEQYF	TGTGCCAGCAGCTTGGCCGTGGGGTTAAGTTCCTACGAGCAGTACTTC
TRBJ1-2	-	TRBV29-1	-	CSVPTGYGYTF	TGCAGCGTTCCCACCGGCTATGGCTACACCTTC
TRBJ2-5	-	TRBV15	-	CATSRYRAGQETQYF	TGTGCCACCAGCAGATACAGGGCGGGACAAGAGACCCAGTACTTC
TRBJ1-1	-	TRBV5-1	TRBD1	CASSLEGTGQNTEAFF	TGCGCCAGCAGCTTGGAGGGGACAGGACAGAACACTGAAGCTTTCTTT
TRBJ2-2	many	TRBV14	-	CASSHPLNTGELFF	TGTGCCAGCAGCCACCCTTTGAACACCGGGGAGCTGTTTTTT
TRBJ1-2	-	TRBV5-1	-	CASWTDGGYTF	TGCGCCAGTTGGACAGACGGCGGCTACACCTTC
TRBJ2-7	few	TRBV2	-	CASTEWGPYDEQYF	TGTGCCAGCACCGAATGGGGACCCTACGACGAGCAGTACTTC
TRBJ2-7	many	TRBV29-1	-	CSALTTGSSYEQYF	TGCAGCGCCCTGACGACGGGTAGCTCCTACGAGCAGTACTTC
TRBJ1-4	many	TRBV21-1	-	CASSKGGAGGLFF	TGTGCCAGCAGCAAAGGGGGCGCCGGAGGACTGTTTTTT
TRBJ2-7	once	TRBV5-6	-	CASSLGGFGSYEQYF	TGTGCCAGCAGCTTGGGGGGCTTTGGGTCCTACGAGCAGTACTTC
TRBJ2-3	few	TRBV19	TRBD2	CASSGSGGSTSTDTQYF	TGTGCCAGTAGTGGTAGCGGGGGGTCGACTAGCACAGATACGCAGTATTTT
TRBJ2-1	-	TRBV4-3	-	CASSQEGQGHEQFF	TGCGCCAGCAGCCAAGAGGGGCAGGGGCATGAGCAGTTCTTC
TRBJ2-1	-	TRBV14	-	CASNQEGEKRFGSYNEQFF	TGTGCCAGCAACCAGGAGGGGGAAAAGAGGTTCGGCTCCTACAATGAGCAGTTCTTC
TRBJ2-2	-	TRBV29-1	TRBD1	CSVEGTRDRGTGELFF	TGCAGCGTTGAAGGGACCCGGGACAGGGGTACCGGGGAGCTGTTTTTT
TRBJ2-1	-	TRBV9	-	CASRAGDNNEQFF	TGTGCCAGCAGAGCTGGGGACAACAATGAGCAGTTCTTC
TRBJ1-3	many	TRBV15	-	CATSRDQEGGNTIYF	TGTGCCACCAGCAGAGATCAGGAGGGAGGAAACACCATATATTTT
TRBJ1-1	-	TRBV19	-	CASSIAGMAFF	TGTGCCAGTAGTATAGCGGGGATGGCTTTCTTT
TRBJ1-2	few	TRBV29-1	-	CSVSGAYGYTF	TGCAGCGTCTCAGGGGCGTATGGCTACACCTTC
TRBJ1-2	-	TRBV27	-	CASSSGRGYTF	TGTGCCAGCAGTTCAGGGCGAGGCTACACCTTC
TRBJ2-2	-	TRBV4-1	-	CASSHPARAGELFF	TGCGCCAGCAGCCATCCCGCCCGAGCCGGGGAGCTGTTTTTT
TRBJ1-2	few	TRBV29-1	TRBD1	CSVDRDRDYGYTF	TGCAGCGTTGATAGGGACAGGGACTATGGCTACACCTTC
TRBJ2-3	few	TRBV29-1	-	CSVLLDTQYF	TGCAGCGTTCTTCTTGATACGCAGTATTTT
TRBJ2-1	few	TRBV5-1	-	CASSLESGSSYNEQFF	TGCGCCAGCAGCTTGGAATCGGGGAGCTCCTACAATGAGCAGTTCTTC
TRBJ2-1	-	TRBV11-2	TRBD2	CASSYPGLANHNEQFF	TGTGCCAGCAGCTACCCGGGACTAGCGAACCACAATGAGCAGTTCTTC
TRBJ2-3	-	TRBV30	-	CAWSVHSSWWTDTQYF	TGTGCCTGGAGTGTTCACTCCTCGTGGTGGACAGATACGCAGTATTTT
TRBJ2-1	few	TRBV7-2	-	CASSLVVGANEQFF	TGTGCCAGCAGCTTAGTAGTGGGGGCGAATGAGCAGTTCTTC
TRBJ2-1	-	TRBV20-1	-	CSALDSDEQFF	TGCAGTGCTTTGGACTCCGATGAGCAGTTCTTC
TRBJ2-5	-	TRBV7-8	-	CASSLANGEETQYF	TGTGCCAGCAGCTTAGCGAACGGGGAAGAGACCCAGTACTTC
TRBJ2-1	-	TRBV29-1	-	CSVDLGESPYNEQFF	TGCAGCGTTGATTTGGGGGAGTCCCCCTACAATGAGCAGTTCTTC
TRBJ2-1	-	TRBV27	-	CASSFRDGYNEQFF	TGTGCCAGCAGTTTCAGGGACGGGTACAATGAGCAGTTCTTC
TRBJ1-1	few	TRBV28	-	CASSKNTEAFF	TGTGCCAGCAGCAAGAACACTGAAGCTTTCTTT
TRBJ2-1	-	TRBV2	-	CATRTGHNNEQFF	TGTGCCACCCGGACCGGGCACAACAATGAGCAGTTCTTC
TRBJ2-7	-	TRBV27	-	CASSPWGGGHNYEQYF	TGTGCCAGCAGTCCCTGGGGAGGGGGGCACAACTACGAGCAGTACTTC
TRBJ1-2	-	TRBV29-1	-	CSVVDRDGYTF	TGCAGCGTTGTAGACCGGGATGGCTACACCTTC
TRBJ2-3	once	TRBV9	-	CASSVGGAGSDTQYF	TGTGCCAGCAGCGTAGGAGGGGCAGGGTCAGATACGCAGTATTTT
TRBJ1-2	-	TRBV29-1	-	CSVSDRYGYTF	TGCAGCGTTTCCGACCGATATGGCTACACCTTC
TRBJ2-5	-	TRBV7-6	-	CASSLGGLQETQYF	TGTGCCAGCAGCTTAGGGGGACTGCAAGAGACCCAGTACTTC
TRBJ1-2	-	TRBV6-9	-	CASSYVGQGYTF	TGTGCCAGCAGTTACGTCGGGCAGGGCTACACCTTC
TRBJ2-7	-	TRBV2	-	CASTSTGYEQYF	TGTGCCAGCACATCGACAGGCTACGAGCAGTACTTC
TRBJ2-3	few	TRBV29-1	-	CSVTKDTQYF	TGCAGCGTGACGAAAGATACGCAGTATTTT
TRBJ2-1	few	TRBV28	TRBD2	CASLGGASGNYNEQFF	TGTGCCAGCTTGGGAGGGGCTAGCGGGAACTACAATGAGCAGTTCTTC
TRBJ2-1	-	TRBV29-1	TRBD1	CSVGSGGPYNEQFF	TGCAGCGTTGGCTCAGGGGGCCCCTACAATGAGCAGTTCTTC
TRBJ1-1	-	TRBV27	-	CASSLRGADTEAFF	TGTGCCAGCAGTTTACGGGGGGCAGACACTGAAGCTTTCTTT
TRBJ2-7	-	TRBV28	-	CASSPPGAGYEQYF	TGTGCCAGCAGTCCCCCGGGGGCTGGCTACGAGCAGTACTTC
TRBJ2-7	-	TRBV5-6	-	CASSLGRNYEQYF	TGTGCCAGCAGCTTGGGCCGGAACTACGAGCAGTACTTC